This T cell receptor (beta chain) was captured in a study of blood T cell repertoires in COVID-19. As for the study in general: The study drew acute and convalescent COVID-19 samples from the United States, Italy and Spain. PBMCs, B-cell-depleted T cells, or T cells were the source of the cDNA or gDNA that made up the material.

Original methodology: Cell counts per sample came from amplifying reference gene primers. Generated by immunoSEQ multiplex PCR, the TCRdb table keeps only in-frame clones and is missing some. Clone size and V and J calls were adopted from that table, with D and trimming inferred from the DNA. This table holds approximately 150,000 clones, 88% found once. Per germline, CDR1 LGHNA and CDR2 YNFKEQ. Deletions cut 1 base from V and 0 bases from J, with 18 bases between. The length of the CDR3 is 18 residues. The receptor was isolated from a man in his sixties or seventies with acute or convalescent COVID-19. The chain joins TRBV4-2 to TRBJ1-2, with D possibly being TRBD1 (5 bases). Source material: peripheral blood. This CDR3 reads CASSQGSGLILANYGYTF. The CDR3 DNA follows: TGTGCCAGCAGCCAAGGTTCAGGGCTCATCCTAGCTAACTATGGCTACACCTTC.